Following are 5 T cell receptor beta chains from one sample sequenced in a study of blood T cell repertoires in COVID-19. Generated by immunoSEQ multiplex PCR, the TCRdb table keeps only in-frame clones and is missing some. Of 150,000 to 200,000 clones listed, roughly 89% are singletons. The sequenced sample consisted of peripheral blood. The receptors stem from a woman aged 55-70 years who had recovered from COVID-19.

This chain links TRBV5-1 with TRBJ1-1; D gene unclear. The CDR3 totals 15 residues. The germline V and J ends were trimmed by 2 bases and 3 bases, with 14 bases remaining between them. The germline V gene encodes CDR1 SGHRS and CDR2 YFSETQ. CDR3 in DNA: TGCGCCAGCAGCTTTGGAGGCCTGGGCGACACTGAAGCTTTCTTT. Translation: CASSFGGLGDTEAFF.

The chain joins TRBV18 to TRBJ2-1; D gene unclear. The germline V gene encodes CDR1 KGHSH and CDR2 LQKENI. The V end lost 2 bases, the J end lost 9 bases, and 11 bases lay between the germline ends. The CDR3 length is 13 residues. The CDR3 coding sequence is TGTGCCAGCTCACCAGCCCGGTCGGGTGAGCAGTTCTTC. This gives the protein CASSPARSGEQFF.

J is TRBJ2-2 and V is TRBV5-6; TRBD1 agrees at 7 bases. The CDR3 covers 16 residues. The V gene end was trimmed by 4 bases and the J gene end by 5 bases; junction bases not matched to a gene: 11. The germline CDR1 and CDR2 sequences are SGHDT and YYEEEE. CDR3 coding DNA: TGTGCCAGCAGCGATACCCGACAGGGAGCTACCGGGGAGCTGTTTTTT. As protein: CASSDTRQGATGELFF.

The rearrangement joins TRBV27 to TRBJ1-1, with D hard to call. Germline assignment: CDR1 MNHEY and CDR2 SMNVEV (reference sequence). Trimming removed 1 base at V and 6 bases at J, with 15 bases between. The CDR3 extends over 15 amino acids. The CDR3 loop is CASSLFGRANAEAFF. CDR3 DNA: TGTGCCAGCAGTTTATTTGGGAGGGCTAACGCTGAAGCTTTCTTT.

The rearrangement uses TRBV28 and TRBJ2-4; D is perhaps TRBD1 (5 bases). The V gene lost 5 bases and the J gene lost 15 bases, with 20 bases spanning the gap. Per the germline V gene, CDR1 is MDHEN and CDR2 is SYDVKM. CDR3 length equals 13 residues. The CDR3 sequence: CASSVNQGREGYF. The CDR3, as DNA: TGTGCCAGCAGTGTGAATCAGGGAAGGGAAGGGTACTTC. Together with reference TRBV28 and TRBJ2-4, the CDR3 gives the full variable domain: DVKVTQSSRYLVKRTGEKVFLECVQDMDHENMFWYRQDPGLGLRLIYFSYDVKMKEKGDIPEGYSVSREKKERFSLILESASTNQTSMYLCASSVNQGREGYFGAGTRLSVL.